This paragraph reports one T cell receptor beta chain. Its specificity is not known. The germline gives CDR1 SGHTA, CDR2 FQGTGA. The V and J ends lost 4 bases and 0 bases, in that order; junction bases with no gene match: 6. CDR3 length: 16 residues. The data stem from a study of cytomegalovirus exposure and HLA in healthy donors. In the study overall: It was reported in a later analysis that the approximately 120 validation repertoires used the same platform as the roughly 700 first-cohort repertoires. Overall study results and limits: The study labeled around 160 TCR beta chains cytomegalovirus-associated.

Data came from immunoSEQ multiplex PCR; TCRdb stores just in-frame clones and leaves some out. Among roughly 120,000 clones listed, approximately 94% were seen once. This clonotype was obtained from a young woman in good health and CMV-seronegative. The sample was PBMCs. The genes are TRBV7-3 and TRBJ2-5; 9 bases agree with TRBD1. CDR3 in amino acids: CASSSPGTGNQETQYF. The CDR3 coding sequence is TGTGCCAGCAGCTCCCCCGGGACAGGGAACCAAGAGACCCAGTACTTC.